The present T cell receptor beta chain was sequenced within a study of cytomegalovirus exposure and HLA in healthy donors. Study information: Most donors, about 82% of a few hundred genotyped, fell in the Caucasian-associated ancestry cluster.

In regard to this clone: The antigen is unknown.

The PCR had 60 Vbeta and 13 Jbeta primers. Sequenced by immunoSEQ multiplex PCR; TCRdb stores in-frame clones only, minus some. Altogether a few hundred thousand clones are present, roughly 79% being singletons, with the ten largest covering 1.5% to 2%. Trimming cost V 5 bases and J 4 bases; bases outside gene matches: 27. This CDR3 spans 22 amino acids. Germline CDR1 and CDR2: SGHDN and FVKESK. Regarding the study as a whole: Data from an earlier analysis indicated that most TCR beta V segments were productive either about 87% or about 30% of the time. Several top significant clusters appeared, in a later analysis, to be linked to common viral pathogens. In a later analysis, V- and J-gene trimming of beta chains associated with a DCLRE1C missense variant, replicated independently.

This sequence was found in a man younger than 35 in good health and CMV-seronegative. Sequencing input: PBMCs. The rearrangement joins TRBV14 to TRBJ2-1; 9 nucleotides agree with TRBD2. CDR3 in DNA: TGTGCCAGCAGCACCAGCCCCACCAGCCCCGCCAAGTGGACTAGCGCGTACAATGAGCAGTTCTTC. As protein: CASSTSPTSPAKWTSAYNEQFF.